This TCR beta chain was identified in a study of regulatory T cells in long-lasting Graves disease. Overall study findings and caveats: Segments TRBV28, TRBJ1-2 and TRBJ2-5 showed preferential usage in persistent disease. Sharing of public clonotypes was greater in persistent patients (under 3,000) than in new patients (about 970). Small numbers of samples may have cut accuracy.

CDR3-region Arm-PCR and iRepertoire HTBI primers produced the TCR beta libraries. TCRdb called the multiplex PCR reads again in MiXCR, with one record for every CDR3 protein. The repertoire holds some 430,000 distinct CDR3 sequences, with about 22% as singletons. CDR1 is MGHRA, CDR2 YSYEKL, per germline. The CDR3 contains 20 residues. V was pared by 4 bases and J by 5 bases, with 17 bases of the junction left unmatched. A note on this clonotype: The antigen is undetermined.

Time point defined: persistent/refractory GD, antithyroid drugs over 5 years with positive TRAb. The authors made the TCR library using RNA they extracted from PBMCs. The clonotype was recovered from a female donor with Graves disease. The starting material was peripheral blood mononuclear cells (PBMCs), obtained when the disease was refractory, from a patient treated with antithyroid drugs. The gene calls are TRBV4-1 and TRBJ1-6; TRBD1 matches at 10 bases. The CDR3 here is CASSRFLLDGQGVNNSPLHF. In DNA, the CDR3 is TGCGCCAGCAGCCGGTTCCTCCTAGACGGACAGGGGGTGAATAATTCACCCCTCCACTTT.